This T cell receptor (beta chain) was obtained from a study of beta chain features in type 1 diabetes. Study-level findings and limits: Among all four CD4+ subsets, Type 1 diabetes patients had TCRB CDR3s that were moderately but significantly shorter.

The CDR3 has 12 amino acids. CDR1 is MNHNY, CDR2 SVGAGI, per germline (reference sequence). Between the trimmed V and J ends, which lost 8 bases and 8 bases, there was a span of 13 bases. The entirety of the isolated RNA underwent reverse transcription, so expressed TCRB transcripts were sequenced. Some clones are missing from TCRdb's copy, which holds only in-frame ones; the method was immunoSEQ multiplex PCR. The sample holds about 170,000 clones, roughly 8% seen once. Sorting that relied on CD45RO/CCR7/CD25/CD127/CD95/CD27 yielded CD4+ naive, central memory, regulatory and stem cell-like memory cells. Sorted populations were all over 95% pure. This clone has more than one count but fewer than ten. The antigen is undetermined.

The sequence came from a man between 18 and 29 years old with type 1 diabetes. The sequencing sample was made of central memory CD4+ T cells from blood. V is TRBV6-6 and J is TRBJ2-1; D possibly corresponds to TRBD1 (6 bases). The CDR3 protein is CASRQGLDEQFF. The CDR3 nucleotides read TGTGCCAGCCGTCAGGGGTTGGATGAGCAGTTCTTC.